Below are 25 T cell receptor beta chains sequenced from a single sample in a study of blood T cells in healthy people across ages. With a J-beta primer mix and a sample-barcoded 5' primer, a second PCR ran about 6 to 11 cycles. A single record per CDR3 protein comes from TCRdb applying MiXCR to the 5' RACE reads. The data hold about 600,000 distinct CDR3 sequences, with around 50% observed a single time. The sequencing sample was made of blood. The receptors originated from an elderly man in good health.

The chain uses TRBV6-1 and TRBJ1-4; a weak D match, TRBD1 (5 bases). The CDR3 has 14 amino acids. Germline CDR1 MNHNS, CDR2 SASEGT. Trimming removed 1 base at V and 8 bases at J, with 11 bases between. CDR3 in amino acids: CASSEVGLTEKLFF. The CDR3 DNA reads TGTGCCAGCAGTGAAGTGGGACTGACGGAAAAACTGTTTTTT.

The table lists this clonotype with many counts. The V and J genes are TRBV6-6 and TRBJ1-5; TRBD1 agrees at 7 bases. The CDR3 runs to 14 residues. Germline CDR1 reads MNHNY; CDR2 reads SVGAGI (reference sequence). The V and J ends lost 6 bases and 7 bases, in that order; junction bases with no gene match: 9. The CDR3 nucleotides read TGTGCCAGCAGCACCAGGGACAGCGGACAGCCCCAGCATTTT. It specifies CASSTRDSGQPQHF.

V usage is TRBV12-3 or TRBV12-4 and J usage is TRBJ2-5; 11 positions match TRBD1. The end of the DNA is better explained by TRBJ2-7, so the J call may be wrong. This CDR3 has 15 amino acids. The CDR3 region is CASSPGDRGIYEQYF. CDR3 DNA: TGTGCCAGCAGCCCTGGGGACAGGGGGATCTACGAGCAGTACTTC.

The table lists this clonotype with a few counts. J is TRBJ2-5 and V is TRBV20-1; 8 bases align to TRBD2. The CDR3 runs to 14 residues. Germline-derived CDR1 and CDR2 are DFQATT and SNEGSKA (reference sequence). V dropped 8 bases and J dropped 4; count of bases not matched to a gene: 12. CDR3 coding DNA: TGCAGTATGACCGCCGGGACTAGTGGAGAGACCCAGTACTTC. Residues: CSMTAGTSGETQYF.

V is TRBV27 and J is TRBJ2-3; TRBD1 or TRBD2 may be the D gene (5 bases each). Per germline, CDR1 MNHEY and CDR2 SMNVEV (reference sequence). The V gene lost 2 bases and the J gene lost 5 bases, with 14 bases spanning the gap. The CDR3 has 15 amino acids. The CDR3 here is CASSLNPLGGDTQYF. CDR3 bases: TGTGCCAGCAGTTTAAACCCCCTTGGGGGAGATACGCAGTATTTT.

This clonotype was counted once. Its ends do not fully match the called genes, so a read error is possible. The V and J genes are TRBV6-5 and TRBJ2-5; the D is unclear. The CDR3 length is 15 residues. Germline V CDR1 and CDR2: MNHEY, SVGAGI. CDR3 protein: CACRVTLGNQGTQYF. DNA of the CDR3: TGTGCCTGTAGGGTCACGTTAGGTAACCAAGGGACCCAGTACTTC.

The J gene is TRBJ2-5, the V gene TRBV9; perhaps TRBD1 as D (6 bases). CDR3 length equals 15 residues. Germline V gives CDR1 SGDLS, CDR2 YYNGEE. The germline V and J ends were trimmed by 0 bases and 3 bases, with 12 bases remaining between them. The DNA for the CDR3 is TGTGCCAGCAGCGTAGGGGGCTGGGACAAAGAGACCCAGTACTTC. Encoded protein: CASSVGGWDKETQYF.

This clonotype was found a few times. As DNA, the CDR3 is TGTGCCATCAGGGGGGCCTGGGACACTGAAGCTTTCTTT. Amino acids: CAIRGAWDTEAFF. The chain joins TRBV10-3 to TRBJ1-1; TRBD1 is a possible D gene (6 bases). Trimming stripped 6 bases from V and 3 bases from J, with 11 bases between. There are 13 residues in the CDR3. CDR1 and CDR2 (germline): ENHRY, SYGVKD.

The chain uses TRBV20-1 and TRBJ1-1; D not resolved. Deletions cut 5 bases from V and 3 bases from J, with 19 bases between. CDR1 and CDR2 from the germline V gene are DFQATT and SNEGSKA (reference sequence). This CDR3 is 15 amino acids long. The CDR3 DNA sequence: TGCAGTGCTCAACTACCGGGCAGTCGCCACACTGAAGCTTTCTTT. Encoded protein: CSAQLPGSRHTEAFF.

The chain recombines TRBV7-9 with TRBJ1-2, with 7 positions matching TRBD1. V shed 1 base and J 7 bases; nucleotides not matched to a gene: 9. Germline V gene sequence: CDR1 SEHNR, CDR2 FQNEAQ (reference sequence). The CDR3 has 15 amino acids. For the CDR3, the DNA is TGTGCCAGCAGCTTAGGGTACGACAGGGAAAGTGGCTACACCTTC. Its protein product is CASSLGYDRESGYTF.

The chain employs TRBV28 and TRBJ1-6; 8 bases align to TRBD1. Germline-derived CDR1 and CDR2 are MDHEN and SYDVKM. The J segment lost 9 bases and the V segment lost 3 bases, leaving 10 bases of the junction unmatched. The CDR3 contains 16 residues. The CDR3 DNA reads as TGTGCCAGCAGTTTTCCCCGCGGACAGGGCGGTTCACCCCTCCACTTT. It encodes CASSFPRGQGGSPLHF.

This clonotype was observed once. This rearrangement joins TRBV7-3 to TRBJ2-5; 8 bases fit TRBD2. The end of the DNA aligns better with TRBJ2-7, so the J call may be wrong. The CDR3 has 14 residues. In germline, CDR1 is SGHTA, CDR2 FQGTGA. CDR3 region: CASSLSSGTNEQYF. CDR3 sequence (DNA): TGTGCCAGCAGCTTAAGTAGCGGGACTAACGAGCAGTACTTC.

J is TRBJ2-1 and V is TRBV5-1; D remains unclear. V lost 3 bases, J lost 6 bases, and 19 bases lay in between. This CDR3 has 16 residues. Germline values: CDR1 SGHRS, CDR2 YFSETQ. CDR3 sequence: CASSSSRTSVSNEQFF. The CDR3 nucleotides are TGCGCCAGCAGCTCCTCCAGGACGAGCGTCTCCAATGAGCAGTTCTTC.

As regards this clonotype: The junction shows a germline mismatch at one end, possibly a read error. The rearrangement joins TRBV15 to TRBJ2-5; TRBD2 matches 13 bases. The germline gives CDR1 LNHNV, CDR2 YYDKDF (reference sequence). The CDR3 runs 18 residues. CDR3 amino acids: CTTSPWALLAGGRETQYF. In DNA, the CDR3 is TGTACCACCAGTCCCTGGGCCCTACTAGCGGGAGGGCGCGAGACCCAGTACTTC.

The V and J genes are TRBV6-2 or TRBV6-3 and TRBJ2-3; the D is unclear. The CDR3 covers 14 residues. Trimming pared 5 bases from V and 6 bases from J, leaving 15 bases between. CDR1 and CDR2 from the germline V gene are MNHEY and SVGEGT. The CDR3 coding sequence is TGTGCCAGCAGTATTGACCTCGGCCGGGATACGCAGTATTTT. Translated: CASSIDLGRDTQYF.

The chain has TRBV7-2 and TRBJ2-7; no clear D gene. V gave up 2 bases and J gave up 0 bases, with 14 bases separating them. The CDR3 length is 16 residues. Germline CDR1 reads SGHTA; CDR2 reads FQGNSA. The CDR3 protein is CASSLTIGPSSYEQYF. The DNA of the CDR3 is TGTGCCAGCAGCTTAACAATAGGGCCGAGCTCCTACGAGCAGTACTTC.

The chain couples TRBV15 to TRBJ2-7, with 9 bases matching TRBD1. The germline V gene encodes CDR1 LNHNV and CDR2 YYDKDF (reference sequence). With 0 bases clipped from V and 6 bases from J, the junction kept 6 bases outside the gene matches. The CDR3 length is 15 residues. CDR3 bases: TGTGCCACCAGCAGAGATTTGGGACAGGGTCGCGAGCAGTACTTC. Protein sequence: CATSRDLGQGREQYF.

Notes on this clonotype: Being one base from a much bigger clone, this may be a read error. The chain employs TRBV6-5 and TRBJ2-5; 10 positions agree with TRBD2. Judging by the DNA end, TRBJ2-7 fits better; the J call may be wrong. CDR3 length: 14 amino acids. The germline gives CDR1 MNHEY, CDR2 SVGAGI. The CDR3 protein is CASSRSGRACEQYF. In nucleotides, the CDR3 is TGTGCCAGCAGTAGAAGCGGGAGGGCGTGCGAGCAGTACTTC.

V is TRBV6-2 or TRBV6-3 and J is TRBJ1-2; D is undetermined. The germline V gene has CDR1 MNHEY and CDR2 SVGEGT. The CDR3 runs 13 residues. V dropped 2 bases and J dropped 4 bases, with 8 bases sitting between them. Written as DNA, the CDR3 is TGTGCCAGCAGTTACACCGGACGCTATGGCTACACCTTC. Translating gives CASSYTGRYGYTF.

This clonotype was detected a few times. This chain joins TRBV20-1 and TRBJ2-3, with 8 bases that match TRBD2. The CDR3 contains 14 residues. The junction had 5 bases not matched to a gene; V was cut back by 0 bases and J by 6 bases. Germline V lookup: CDR1 DFQATT, CDR2 SNEGSKA (reference sequence). DNA for the CDR3: TGCAGTGCTAGAGATTCCCGACTAGCGGATACGCAGTATTTT. Translation: CSARDSRLADTQYF.

This chain links TRBV29-1 with TRBJ2-5; 11 bases agree with TRBD1. Germline values: CDR1 SQVTM, CDR2 ANQGSEA. The CDR3 length is 14 residues. The V segment lost 3 bases and the J segment 5 bases; nucleotides outside the gene matches: 5. This chain's CDR3 is CSVDAGTGGETQYF. CDR3 DNA sequence: TGCAGCGTTGATGCCGGGACAGGGGGGGAGACCCAGTACTTC.

V is TRBV7-8 and J is TRBJ2-3, with TRBD2 identical over 9 bases. The V segment lost 0 bases and the J segment 1 base; nucleotides outside the gene matches: 5. Germline V lookup: CDR1 SGHVS, CDR2 FQNEAQ. CDR3 size: 17 residues. The CDR3 DNA follows: TGTGCCAGCAGCTTAGCGAGTCGCGGGGGGGGCACAGATACGCAGTATTTT. It encodes CASSLASRGGGTDTQYF.

The chain recombines TRBV29-1 with TRBJ1-2; 10 nucleotides agree with TRBD1. Germline CDR1 reads SQVTM; CDR2 reads ANQGSEA. The J segment lost 2 bases and the V segment lost 4 bases, leaving 7 bases of the junction unmatched. The CDR3 extends over 15 amino acids. CDR3 bases: TGCAGCGTTGGGGGACAGGGGACAACAAACTATGGCTACACCTTC. As protein: CSVGGQGTTNYGYTF. Supplemented by reference TRBV29-1 and TRBJ1-2, the full variable domain reads SAVISQKPSRDICQRGTSLTIQCQVDSQVTMMFWYRQQPGQSLTLIATANQGSEATYESGFVIDKFPISRPNLTFSTLTVSNMSPEDSSIYLCSVGGQGTTNYGYTFGSGTRLTVV.

At least ten counts were recorded for this clonotype. The chain links TRBV6-5 to TRBJ2-3; 12 bases map to TRBD2. Germline V gene data show CDR1 as MNHEY and CDR2 as SVGAGI. Germline trimming cut 2 bases from V and 5 bases from J; bases unmatched to any gene: 11. CDR3 size: 18 residues. The CDR3 coding sequence is TGTGCCAGCAGTTACGCTCTAGCGGGAGGGCCCGACGGAGATACGCAGTATTTT. This sequence encodes CASSYALAGGPDGDTQYF.

This clonotype occurred many times. The chain employs TRBV6-4 and TRBJ2-5; D may be TRBD1 (5 bases). Trimming left V 6 bases short and J 4 bases short, with 12 bases between. The CDR3 extends over 13 amino acids. Germline V gene sequence: CDR1 MRHNA, CDR2 SNTAGT. The CDR3 spells CASSREQRETQYF. The CDR3, as DNA: TGTGCCAGCAGCAGGGAACAGCGAGAGACCCAGTACTTC.